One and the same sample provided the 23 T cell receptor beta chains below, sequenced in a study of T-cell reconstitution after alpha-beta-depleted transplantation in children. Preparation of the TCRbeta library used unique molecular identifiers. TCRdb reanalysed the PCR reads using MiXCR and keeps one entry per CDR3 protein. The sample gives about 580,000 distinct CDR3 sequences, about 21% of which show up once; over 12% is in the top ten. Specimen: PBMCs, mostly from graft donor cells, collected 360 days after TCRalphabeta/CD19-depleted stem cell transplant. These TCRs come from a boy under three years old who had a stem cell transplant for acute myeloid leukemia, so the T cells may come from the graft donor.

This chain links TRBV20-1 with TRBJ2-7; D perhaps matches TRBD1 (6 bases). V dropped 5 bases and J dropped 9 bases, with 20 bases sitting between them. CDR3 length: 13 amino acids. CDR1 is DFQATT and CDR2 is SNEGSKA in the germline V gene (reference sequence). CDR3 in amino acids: CSADRSRYTGQYF. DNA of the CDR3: TGCAGTGCTGACAGGTCCCGGTATACCGGGCAGTACTTC.

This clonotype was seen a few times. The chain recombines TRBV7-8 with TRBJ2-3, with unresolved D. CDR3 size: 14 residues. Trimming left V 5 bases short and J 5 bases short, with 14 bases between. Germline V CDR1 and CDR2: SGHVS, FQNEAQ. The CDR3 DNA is TGTGCCAGCAGCCCACCTGGACGCTTAGATACGCAGTATTTT. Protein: CASSPPGRLDTQYF.

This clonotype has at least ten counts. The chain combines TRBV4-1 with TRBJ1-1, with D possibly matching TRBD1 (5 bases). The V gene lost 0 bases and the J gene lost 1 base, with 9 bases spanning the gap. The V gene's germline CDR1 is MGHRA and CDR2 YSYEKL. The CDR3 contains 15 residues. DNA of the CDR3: TGCGCCAGCAGCCAAGATGAAGGGGCGAACACTGAAGCTTTCTTT. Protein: CASSQDEGANTEAFF.

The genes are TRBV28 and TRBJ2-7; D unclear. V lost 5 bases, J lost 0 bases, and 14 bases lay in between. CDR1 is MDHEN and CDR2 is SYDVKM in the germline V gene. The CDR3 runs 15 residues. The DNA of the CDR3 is TGTGCCAGCAGTACCCTGGACGGGCTCTCCTACGAGCAGTACGTC. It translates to CASSTLDGLSYEQYV.

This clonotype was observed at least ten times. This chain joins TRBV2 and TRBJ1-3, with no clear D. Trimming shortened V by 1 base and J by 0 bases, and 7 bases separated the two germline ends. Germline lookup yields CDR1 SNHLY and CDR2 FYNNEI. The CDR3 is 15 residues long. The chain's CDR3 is CASSEERVSGNTIYF. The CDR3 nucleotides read TGTGCCAGCAGTGAAGAGAGGGTCTCTGGAAACACCATATATTTT.

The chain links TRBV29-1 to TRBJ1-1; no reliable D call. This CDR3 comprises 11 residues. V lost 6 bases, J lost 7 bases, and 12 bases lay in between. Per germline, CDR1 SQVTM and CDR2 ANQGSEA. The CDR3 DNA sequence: TGCAGCGTCCAACAACACATTGAAGCTTTCTTT. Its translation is CSVQQHIEAFF.

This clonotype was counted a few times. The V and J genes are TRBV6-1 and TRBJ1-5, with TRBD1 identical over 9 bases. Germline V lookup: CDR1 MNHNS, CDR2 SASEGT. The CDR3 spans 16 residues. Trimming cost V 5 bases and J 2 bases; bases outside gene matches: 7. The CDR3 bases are TGTGCCAGCAGTCCGCAGGGACAGGGAGGCAATCAGCCCCAGCATTTT. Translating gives CASSPQGQGGNQPQHF.

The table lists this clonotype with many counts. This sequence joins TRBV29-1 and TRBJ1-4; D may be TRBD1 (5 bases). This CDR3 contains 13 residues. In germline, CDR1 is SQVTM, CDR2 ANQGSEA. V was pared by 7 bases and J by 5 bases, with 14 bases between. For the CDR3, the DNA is TGCAGCGCGGGGGAGGACCCCAATGAAAAACTGTTTTTT. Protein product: CSAGEDPNEKLFF.

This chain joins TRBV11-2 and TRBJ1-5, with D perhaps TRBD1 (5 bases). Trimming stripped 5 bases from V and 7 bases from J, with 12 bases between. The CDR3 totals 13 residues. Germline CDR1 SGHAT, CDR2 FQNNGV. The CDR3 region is CASSQGVRQPQHF. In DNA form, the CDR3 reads TGTGCCAGCAGCCAAGGGGTGCGGCAGCCCCAGCATTTT.

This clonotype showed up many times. The CDR3 is CSVADRGVQETQYF. As DNA, the CDR3 is TGCAGCGTTGCCGACAGGGGCGTCCAAGAGACCCAGTACTTC. The chain combines TRBV29-1 with TRBJ2-5; 8 bases match TRBD1. From germline, CDR1 is SQVTM and CDR2 ANQGSEA. The length of the CDR3 is 14 residues. V lost 4 bases, J lost 1 base, and 5 bases stayed unmatched. The variable domain in full, completed from reference TRBV29-1 and TRBJ2-5, reads SAVISQKPSRDICQRGTSLTIQCQVDSQVTMMFWYRQQPGQSLTLIATANQGSEATYESGFVIDKFPISRPNLTFSTLTVSNMSPEDSSIYLCSVADRGVQETQYFGPGTRLLVL.

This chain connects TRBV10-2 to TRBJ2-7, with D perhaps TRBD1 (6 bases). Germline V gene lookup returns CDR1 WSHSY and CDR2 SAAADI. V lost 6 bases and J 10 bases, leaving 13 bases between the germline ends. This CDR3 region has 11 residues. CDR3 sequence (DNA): TGCGCCAGCAGCGAAACAGGGATTCAGTACGTC. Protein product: CASSETGIQYV.

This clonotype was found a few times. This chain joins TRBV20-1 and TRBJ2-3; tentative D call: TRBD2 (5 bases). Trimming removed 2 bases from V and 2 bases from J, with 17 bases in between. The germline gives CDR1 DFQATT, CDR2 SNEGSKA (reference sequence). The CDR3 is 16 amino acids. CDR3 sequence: CSARSAGLPITDTQYF. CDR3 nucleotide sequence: TGCAGTGCTAGAAGTGCAGGACTCCCAATCACAGATACGCAGTATTTT.

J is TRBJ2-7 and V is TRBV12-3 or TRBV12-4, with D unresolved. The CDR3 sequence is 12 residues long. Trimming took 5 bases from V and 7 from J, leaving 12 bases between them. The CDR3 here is CASSLPRREQYF. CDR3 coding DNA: TGTGCCAGCAGTCTACCAAGACGGGAGCAGTACTTC.

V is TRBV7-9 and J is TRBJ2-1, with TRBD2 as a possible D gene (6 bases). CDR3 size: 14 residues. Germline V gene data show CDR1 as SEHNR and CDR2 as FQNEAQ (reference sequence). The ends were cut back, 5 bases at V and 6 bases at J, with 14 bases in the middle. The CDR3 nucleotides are TGTGCCAGCAGCCATGGGAGGTTGGGCAATGAGCAGTTCTTC. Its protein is CASSHGRLGNEQFF.

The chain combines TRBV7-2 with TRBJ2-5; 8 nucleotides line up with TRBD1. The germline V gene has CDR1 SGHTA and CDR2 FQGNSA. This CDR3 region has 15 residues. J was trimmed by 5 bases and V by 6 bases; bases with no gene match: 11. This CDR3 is CASRQRQGPQETQYF. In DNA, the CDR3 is TGTGCCAGCAGGCAAAGACAGGGGCCACAGGAGACCCAGTACTTC. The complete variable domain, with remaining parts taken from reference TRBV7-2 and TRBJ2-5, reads GAGVSQSPSNKVTEKGKDVELRCDPISGHTALYWYRQSLGQGLEFLIYFQGNSAPDKSGLPSDRFSAERTGGSVSTLTIQRTQQEDSAVYLCASRQRQGPQETQYFGPGTRLLVL.

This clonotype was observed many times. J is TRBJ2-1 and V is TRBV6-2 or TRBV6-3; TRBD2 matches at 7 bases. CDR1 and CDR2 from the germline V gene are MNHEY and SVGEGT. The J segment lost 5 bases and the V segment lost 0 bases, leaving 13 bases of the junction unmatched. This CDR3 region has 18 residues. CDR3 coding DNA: TGTGCCAGCAGTTACTCCCCGTTTCTAGCGGATGGTAACAATGAGCAGTTCTTC. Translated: CASSYSPFLADGNNEQFF.

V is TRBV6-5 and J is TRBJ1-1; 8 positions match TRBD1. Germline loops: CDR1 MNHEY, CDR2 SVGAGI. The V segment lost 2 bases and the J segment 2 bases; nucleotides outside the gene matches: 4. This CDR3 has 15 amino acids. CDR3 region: CASSYLRGPNTEAFF. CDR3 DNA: TGTGCCAGCAGTTACCTCAGGGGGCCAAACACTGAAGCTTTCTTT.

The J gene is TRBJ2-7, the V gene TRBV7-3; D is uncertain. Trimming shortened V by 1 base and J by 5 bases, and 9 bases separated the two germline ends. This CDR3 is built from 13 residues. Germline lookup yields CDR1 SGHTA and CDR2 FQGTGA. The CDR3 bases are TGTGCCAGCAGCTTAAGGGCCGAGGACGAGCAGTACTTC. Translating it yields CASSLRAEDEQYF.

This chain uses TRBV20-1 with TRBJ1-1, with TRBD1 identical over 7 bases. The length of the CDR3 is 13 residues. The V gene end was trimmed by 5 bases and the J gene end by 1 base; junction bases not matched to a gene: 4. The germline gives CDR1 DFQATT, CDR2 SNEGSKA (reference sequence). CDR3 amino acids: CSALRDRNTEAFF. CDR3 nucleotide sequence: TGCAGTGCTCTCCGGGACAGGAACACTGAAGCTTTCTTT.

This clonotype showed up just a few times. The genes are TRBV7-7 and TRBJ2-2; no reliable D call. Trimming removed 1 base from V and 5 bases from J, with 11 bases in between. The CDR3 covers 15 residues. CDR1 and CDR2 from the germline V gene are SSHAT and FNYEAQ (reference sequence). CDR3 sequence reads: CASSLDAVQTGELFF. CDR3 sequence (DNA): TGTGCCAGCAGCTTAGACGCAGTGCAGACCGGGGAGCTGTTTTTT. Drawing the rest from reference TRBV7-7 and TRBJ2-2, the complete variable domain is GAGVSQSPRYKVTKRGQDVTLRCDPISSHATLYWYQQALGQGPEFLTYFNYEAQPDKSGLPSDRFSAERPEGSISTLTIQRTEQRDSAMYRCASSLDAVQTGELFFGEGSRLTVL.

The CDR3 is CASSKAVPVHF. The CDR3 DNA is TGTGCCAGCAGCAAAGCGGTTCCGGTCCACTTC. J is TRBJ2-5 and V is TRBV21-1. TRBV21-1 is a listed pseudogene. This CDR3 is built from 11 residues.

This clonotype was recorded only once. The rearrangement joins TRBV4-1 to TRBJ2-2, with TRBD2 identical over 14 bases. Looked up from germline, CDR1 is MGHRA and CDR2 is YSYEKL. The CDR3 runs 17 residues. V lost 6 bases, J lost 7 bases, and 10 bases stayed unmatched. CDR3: CASSYRLAGGQVGELFF. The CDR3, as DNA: TGCGCCAGCAGTTACCGACTAGCGGGGGGGCAGGTCGGGGAGCTGTTTTTT.

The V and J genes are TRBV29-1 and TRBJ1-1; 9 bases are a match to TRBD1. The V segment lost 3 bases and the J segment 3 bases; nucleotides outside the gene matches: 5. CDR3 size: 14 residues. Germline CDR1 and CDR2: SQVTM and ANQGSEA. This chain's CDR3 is CSVDPGQGYTEAFF. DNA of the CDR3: TGCAGCGTTGATCCCGGACAGGGGTACACTGAAGCTTTCTTT. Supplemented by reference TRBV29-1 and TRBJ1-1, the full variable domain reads SAVISQKPSRDICQRGTSLTIQCQVDSQVTMMFWYRQQPGQSLTLIATANQGSEATYESGFVIDKFPISRPNLTFSTLTVSNMSPEDSSIYLCSVDPGQGYTEAFFGQGTRLTVV.